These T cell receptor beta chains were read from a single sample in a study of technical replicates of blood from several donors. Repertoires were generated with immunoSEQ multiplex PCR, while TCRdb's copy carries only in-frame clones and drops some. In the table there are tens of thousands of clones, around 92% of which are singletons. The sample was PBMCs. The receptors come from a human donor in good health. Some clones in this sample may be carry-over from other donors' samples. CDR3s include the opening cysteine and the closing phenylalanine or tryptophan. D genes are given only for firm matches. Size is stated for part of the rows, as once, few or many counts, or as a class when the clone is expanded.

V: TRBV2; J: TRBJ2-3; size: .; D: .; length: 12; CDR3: CASSGHTDTQYF; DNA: TGTGCCAGCAGTGGTCACACAGATACGCAGTATTTT
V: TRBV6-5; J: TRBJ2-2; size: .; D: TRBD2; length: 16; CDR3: CASSYRISGSAGELFF; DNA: TGTGCCAGCAGTTACCGGATTAGCGGGAGTGCCGGGGAGCTGTTTTTT
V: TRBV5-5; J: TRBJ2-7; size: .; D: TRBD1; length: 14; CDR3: CASSLAGGSYEQYF; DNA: TGTGCCAGCAGCTTGGCAGGGGGCTCCTACGAGCAGTACTTC
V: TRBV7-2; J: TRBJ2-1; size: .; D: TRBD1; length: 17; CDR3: CASSSSLRTGVYNEQFF; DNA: TGTGCCAGCAGCTCTTCTTTGCGGACAGGGGTCTACAATGAGCAGTTCTTC
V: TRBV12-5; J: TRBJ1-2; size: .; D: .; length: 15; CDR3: CASGLVAGVHYGYTF; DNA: TGTGCTAGTGGTTTGGTAGCCGGGGTGCACTATGGCTACACCTTC
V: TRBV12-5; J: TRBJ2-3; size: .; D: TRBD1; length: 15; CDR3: CASGTGGLSTDTQYF; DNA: TGTGCTAGTGGGACAGGGGGACTTAGCACAGATACGCAGTATTTT
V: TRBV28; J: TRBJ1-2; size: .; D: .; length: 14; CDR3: CASSPPRLGYGYTF; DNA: TGTGCCAGCAGTCCGCCTCGACTGGGCTATGGCTACACCTTC
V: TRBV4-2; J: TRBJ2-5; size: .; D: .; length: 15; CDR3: CASSPQRGGEETQYF; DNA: TGTGCCAGCAGCCCCCAGAGGGGAGGAGAAGAGACCCAGTACTTC
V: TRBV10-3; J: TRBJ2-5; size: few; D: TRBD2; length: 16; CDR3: CAISDTLAGGRETQYF; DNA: TGTGCCATCAGTGATACCCTAGCGGGGGGGCGGGAGACCCAGTACTTC
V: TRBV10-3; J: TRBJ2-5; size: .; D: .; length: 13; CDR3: CAISEYSWQTQYF; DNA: TGTGCCATCAGTGAGTATTCGTGGCAGACCCAGTACTTC
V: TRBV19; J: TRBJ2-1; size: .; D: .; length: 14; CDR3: CASSNGIDYNEQFF; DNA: TGTGCCAGTAGTAACGGGATTGACTACAATGAGCAGTTCTTC
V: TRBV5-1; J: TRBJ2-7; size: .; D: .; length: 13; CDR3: CASSRGGPYEQYF; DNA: TGCGCCAGCAGTAGAGGGGGACCCTACGAGCAGTACTTC
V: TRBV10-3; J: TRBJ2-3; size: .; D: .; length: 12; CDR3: CATGTGPDTQYF; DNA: TGTGCCACGGGGACTGGACCAGATACGCAGTATTTT
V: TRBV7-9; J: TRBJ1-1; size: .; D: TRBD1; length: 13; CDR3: CASSQGQVTEAFF; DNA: TGTGCCAGCAGCCAAGGACAGGTAACTGAAGCTTTCTTT
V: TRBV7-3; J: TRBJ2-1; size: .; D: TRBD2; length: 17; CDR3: CASSRGTSGGADNEQFF; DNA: TGTGCCAGCAGCCGAGGCACTAGCGGGGGGGCCGACAATGAGCAGTTCTTC
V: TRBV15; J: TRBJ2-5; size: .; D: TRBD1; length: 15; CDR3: CATSRGGTVQETQYF; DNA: TGTGCCACCAGCAGAGGGGGGACAGTTCAAGAGACCCAGTACTTC
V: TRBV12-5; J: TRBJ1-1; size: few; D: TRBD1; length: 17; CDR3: CASGLDTIQGGLTEAFF; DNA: TGTGCTAGTGGTTTGGATACCATACAGGGGGGACTGACTGAAGCTTTCTTT
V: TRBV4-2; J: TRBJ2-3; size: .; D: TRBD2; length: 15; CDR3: CASSQESASGDTQYF; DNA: TGTGCCAGCAGCCAAGAATCGGCTAGCGGGGATACGCAGTATTTT
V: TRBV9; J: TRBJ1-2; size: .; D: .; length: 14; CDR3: CASSVSRDSYGYTF; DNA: TGTGCCAGCAGCGTATCCAGGGATAGCTATGGCTACACCTTC
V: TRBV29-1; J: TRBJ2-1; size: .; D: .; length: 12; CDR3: CSGRQEKGEQFF; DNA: TGCAGCGGTAGACAGGAGAAAGGTGAGCAGTTCTTC
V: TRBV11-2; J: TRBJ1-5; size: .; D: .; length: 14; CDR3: CASSMTGGNQPQHF; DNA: TGTGCCAGCAGTATGACAGGAGGCAATCAGCCCCAGCATTTT
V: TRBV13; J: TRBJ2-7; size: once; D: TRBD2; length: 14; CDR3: CASSRRSGTYEQYF; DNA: TGTGCCAGCAGCCGACGTAGCGGGACTTACGAGCAGTACTTC
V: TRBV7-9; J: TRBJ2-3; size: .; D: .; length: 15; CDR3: CASSLTGRQTDTQYF; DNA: TGTGCCAGCAGCCTGACTGGAAGGCAGACAGATACGCAGTATTTT
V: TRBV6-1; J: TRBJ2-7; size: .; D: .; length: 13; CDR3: CASSEGNDRWQYF; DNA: TGTGCCAGCAGTGAGGGCAATGACCGGTGGCAGTACTTC
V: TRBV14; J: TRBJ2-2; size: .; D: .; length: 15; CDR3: CASSQYLGGTGELFF; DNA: TGTGCCAGCAGCCAATATCTAGGAGGCACCGGGGAGCTGTTTTTT
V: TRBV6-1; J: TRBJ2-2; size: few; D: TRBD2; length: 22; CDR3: CASSERTRGMVAGGFGTGELFF; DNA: TGTGCCAGCAGTGAACGGACGAGGGGGATGGTAGCGGGGGGGTTTGGGACCGGGGAGCTGTTTTTT
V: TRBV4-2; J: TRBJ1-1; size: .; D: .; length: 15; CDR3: CASSQDLTGDTEAFF; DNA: TGTGCCAGCAGCCAAGATCTAACGGGGGACACTGAAGCTTTCTTT
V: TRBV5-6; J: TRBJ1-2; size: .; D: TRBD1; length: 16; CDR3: CASSFPSGTGSYGYTF; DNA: TGTGCCAGCAGCTTTCCATCCGGGACAGGGAGCTATGGCTACACCTTC
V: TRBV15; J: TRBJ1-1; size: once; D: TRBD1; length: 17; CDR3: CATSRRRTGTVNTEAFF; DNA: TGTGCCACCAGCAGACGCCGGACCGGGACAGTGAACACTGAAGCTTTCTTT
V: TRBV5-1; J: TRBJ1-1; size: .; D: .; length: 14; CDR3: CASSLSGGGTEAFF; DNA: TGCGCCAGCAGCTTGTCGGGAGGCGGCACTGAAGCTTTCTTT
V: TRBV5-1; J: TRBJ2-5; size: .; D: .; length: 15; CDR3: CASSLDGATQETQYF; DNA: TGCGCCAGCAGCTTGGATGGGGCTACCCAAGAGACCCAGTACTTC
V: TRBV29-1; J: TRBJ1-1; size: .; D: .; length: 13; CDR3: CSVIVSGDTEAFF; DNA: TGCAGCGTTATCGTCTCGGGGGACACTGAAGCTTTCTTT